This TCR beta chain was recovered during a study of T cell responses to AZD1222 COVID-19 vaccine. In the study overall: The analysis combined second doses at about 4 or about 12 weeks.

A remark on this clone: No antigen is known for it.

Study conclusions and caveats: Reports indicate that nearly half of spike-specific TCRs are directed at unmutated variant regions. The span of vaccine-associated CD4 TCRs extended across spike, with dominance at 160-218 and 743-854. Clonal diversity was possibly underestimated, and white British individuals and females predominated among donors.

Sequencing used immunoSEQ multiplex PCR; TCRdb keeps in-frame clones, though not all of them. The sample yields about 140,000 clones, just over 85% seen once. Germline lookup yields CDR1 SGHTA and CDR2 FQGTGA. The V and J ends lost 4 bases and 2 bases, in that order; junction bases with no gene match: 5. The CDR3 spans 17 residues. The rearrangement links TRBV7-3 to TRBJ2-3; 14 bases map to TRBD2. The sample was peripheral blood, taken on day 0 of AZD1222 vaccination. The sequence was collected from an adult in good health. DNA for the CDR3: TGTGCCAGCAGCTCGCGACTAGCGGGAGGGTACACAGATACGCAGTATTTT. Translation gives CASSSRLAGGYTDTQYF.